The clone carrying this T cell receptor (beta chain) was recorded a few times. The CDR3 is 18 residues long. J lost 0 bases, V lost 5 bases, and 15 bases had no gene match. Germline V gives CDR1 SGHAT, CDR2 FQNNGV. The entry originates in a study of blood T cell repertoires in COVID-19. Study in general: COVID-19 samples, acute and convalescent, were from the United States, Italy and Spain.

Generated by immunoSEQ multiplex PCR, the TCRdb table keeps only in-frame clones and is missing some. The table shows about 200,000 clones, with around 84% occurring only once. The chain joins TRBV11-2 to TRBJ2-7; 8 bases are shared with TRBD1. Material: peripheral blood. This TCR came from a man aged 50 or older with acute or convalescent COVID-19. The CDR3 sequence: CASSPRTSGTGVSYEQYF. The CDR3 nucleotides are TGTGCCAGCAGCCCCCGCACCTCCGGGACAGGAGTCTCCTACGAGCAGTACTTC.